This T cell receptor (beta chain) was sequenced for a study of T-cell reconstitution after alpha-beta-depleted transplantation in children. Unique molecular identifiers were used to barcode this TCRbeta library. TCRdb recomputed calls from the PCR reads with MiXCR, one row per CDR3 protein. The sample holds about 410,000 distinct CDR3 sequences, roughly 21% seen once. The germline V gene encodes CDR1 SGDLS and CDR2 YYNGEE. The V gene end was trimmed by 6 bases and the J gene end by 8 bases; junction bases not matched to a gene: 7. This CDR3 comprises 15 residues. This clonotype was observed at least ten times.

V usage is TRBV9 and J usage is TRBJ2-1; 14 nucleotides agree with TRBD2. The sequencing used PBMCs from the stem cell graft donor, collected from the stem cell graft. The receptor comes from a human donor who donated a stem cell graft to a child with acute myeloid leukemia. CDR3 DNA sequence: TGTGCCAGCACCGGGACTAGCGGGAGTATTTATGAGCAGTTCTTC. Its protein is CASTGTSGSIYEQFF.